Sequencing of this T cell receptor beta chain was carried out in a study of CD8 T cells in ankylosing spondylitis. V lost 1 base, J lost 4 bases, and 10 bases lay in between. This CDR3 has 14 residues. Looked up from germline, CDR1 is SGHTA and CDR2 is FQGNSA. Study-wide results and limits: Several highly homologous variants formed a TCR beta motif that appeared characteristic of ankylosing spondylitis blood. Both synovial fluid and blood in reactive arthritis had previously been reported to carry some motif variants. It was reported that disease-linked clones were significantly enriched in matched ankylosing spondylitis synovial fluid.

Via MiXCR, TCRdb re-called the 5' RACE reads, giving one row per CDR3 protein. This table holds about 230,000 distinct CDR3 sequences, 8% to 9% found once. A few counts support this clonotype. Its antigen remains unidentified. The chain links TRBV7-2 to TRBJ2-5; D remains ambiguous. The clonotype originates from a female donor with ankylosing spondylitis or in good health (not recorded which). Specimen: blood, either unsorted or a sorted T cell fraction (not recorded which). CDR3 sequence: CASSLDPLGETQYF. The CDR3 nucleotides read TGTGCCAGCAGCTTAGACCCGTTGGGAGAGACCCAGTACTTC.